This T cell receptor beta chain was captured in a study of blood T cell repertoires in COVID-19. Study in general: The origin of the acute and convalescent COVID-19 samples was the United States, Italy and Spain. The cDNA or gDNA used as material had been derived from T cells, B-cell-depleted T cells, or PBMCs.

This CDR3 is built from 12 residues. The germline V gene has CDR1 SQVTM and CDR2 ANQGSEA. V trimming: 7 bases; J trimming: 5 bases; junction bases outside the gene matches: 5. Seattle's enrolled individuals joined amid active infection and were then monitored longitudinally. As processed by the authors: Estimates of nucleated cell counts were drawn from the amplification of reference gene primers. The repertoire was sequenced with immunoSEQ multiplex PCR; TCRdb's copy has only in-frame clones and lacks some. The V and J calls and clone size come from that table; D and trimming were worked out from the DNA. The table has some 50,000 clones, 80% to 90% seen once.

Sequencing was done on a sample of peripheral blood. The origin of this receptor is a woman older than 75 with COVID-19, enrolled during active disease. The J gene is TRBJ2-5, the V gene TRBV29-1; 9 positions match TRBD1. The CDR3, as DNA: TGCAGCGCCACAGGGGGCAGGGAGACCCAGTACTTC. It encodes CSATGGRETQYF. Variable domain in full (rest from reference TRBV29-1 and TRBJ2-5): SAVISQKPSRDICQRGTSLTIQCQVDSQVTMMFWYRQQPGQSLTLIATANQGSEATYESGFVIDKFPISRPNLTFSTLTVSNMSPEDSSIYLCSATGGRETQYFGPGTRLLVL.